This T cell receptor beta chain was sequenced during a study of shared clonotypes between healthy human individuals. The repertoire was sequenced with immunoSEQ multiplex PCR; TCRdb's copy has only in-frame clones and lacks some. The sample lists over a million clones, 95% to 99% occurring once. The sequenced material came from naive CD4+ T cells sorted from blood. Stated subset: CD45RA+ positively selected. This receptor was obtained from a man aged 30 to 45 in good health.

CDR3 DNA sequence: TGTGCCAGCAGCTTAGCGCGACAGGGGGCTCAGCCCCAGCATTTT. It translates to CASSLARQGAQPQHF. V and J are TRBV7-8 and TRBJ1-5, with 10 bases lining up with TRBD1. With 0 bases clipped from V and 6 bases from J, the junction kept 2 bases outside the gene matches. The CDR3 sequence is 15 residues long. The germline CDR1 and CDR2 sequences are SGHVS and FQNEAQ. The variable domain in full, completed from reference TRBV7-8 and TRBJ1-5, reads GAGVSQSPRYKVAKRGQDVALRCDPISGHVSLFWYQQALGQGPEFLTYFQNEAQLDKSGLPSDRFFAERPEGSVSTLKIQRTQQEDSAVYLCASSLARQGAQPQHFGDGTRLSIL.